The clone carrying this TCR beta chain showed up many times. What it binds is unknown. These data originate in a study of regulatory T cells in long-lasting Graves disease. Time point meaning: newly diagnosed GD, antithyroid drugs for less than 3 months. Extracted PBMC RNA gave rise to the TCR library. Relying on iRepertoire HTBI primers and Arm-PCR of CDR3 regions, the team built TCR beta libraries. MiXCR, applied by TCRdb to the multiplex PCR reads, yields one record per CDR3 protein. The sample includes roughly 560,000 distinct CDR3 sequences, about 12% of them seen just once. The CDR3 has 13 residues. V gave up 7 bases and J gave up 3 bases, with 10 bases separating them. Overall study findings and caveats: Not thyroid tissue but only peripheral blood was studied.

The same data also went into a second study, on T cells in Graves' hyperthyroidism and ophthalmopathy. That study reports: Graves' hyperthyroidism qualified as stable when ophthalmopathy did not progress within 18 months. The TCR CDR3 first-round RT-PCR relied on the HTBI primer set.

The clonotype was recovered from a woman between 25 and 40 years old with Graves disease. Specimen: peripheral blood mononuclear cells (PBMCs), collected at new diagnosis, from a patient treated with antithyroid drugs. This sequence joins TRBV12-3 or TRBV12-4 and TRBJ2-1; D gene uncertain. The CDR3 protein is CASTPPGYNEQFF. In nucleotides, the CDR3 is TGTGCCAGCACTCCACCAGGCTACAATGAGCAGTTCTTC.